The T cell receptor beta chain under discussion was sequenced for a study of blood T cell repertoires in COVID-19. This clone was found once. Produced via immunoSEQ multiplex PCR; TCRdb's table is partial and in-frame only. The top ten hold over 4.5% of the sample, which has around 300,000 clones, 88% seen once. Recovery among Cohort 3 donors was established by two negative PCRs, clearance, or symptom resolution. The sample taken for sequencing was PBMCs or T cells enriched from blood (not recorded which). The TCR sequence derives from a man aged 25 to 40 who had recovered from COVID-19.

The CDR3 sequence: CASSPGQGFEKLFF. In nucleotides, the CDR3 is TGTGCCAGCTCACCGGGACAGGGGTTTGAAAAACTGTTTTTT. The chain is built from TRBV18 and TRBJ1-4; 10 bases fit TRBD1. Germline CDR1 reads KGHSH; CDR2 reads LQKENI. J lost 7 bases, V lost 3 bases, and 2 bases had no gene match. The length of the CDR3 is 14 residues.